These 22 T cell receptor beta chains were sequenced from one sample in a study of T cell clonality in common variable immunodeficiency. Assay used: immunoSEQ multiplex PCR; TCRdb lists only in-frame clones, some missing. The record shows 52,000 or so clones for this sample, with no singletons present. The sequenced sample consisted of peripheral blood mononuclear cells. Receptor source: a person between 18 and 70 years old in good health.

Many counts were recorded for this clone. The sequenced fragment ends 3 residues before the CDR3 boundary, so the rest is inferred from the germline J gene. This chain links TRBV20-1 with TRBJ2-5; the D call may be TRBD1 or TRBD2 (5 bases each). The V end lost 6 bases, the J end lost 3 bases, and 17 bases lay between the germline ends. The CDR3 has 14 amino acids. Looked up from germline, CDR1 is DFQATT and CDR2 is SNEGSKA (reference sequence). The part of the CDR3 DNA that was read is TGCAGTGCGGACGAGAGAGGGGTAGAAGAGACC. Amino acid sequence: CSADERGVEET. The full CDR3 reads CSADERGVEETQYF.

This clone has ten or more counts. The CDR3 protein is CASSLNSGGNIQYF. Incomplete CDR3 DNA: TGTGCCAGCAGCTTAAATTCGGGGGGGAACATT. The chain combines TRBV7-2 with TRBJ2-4; 8 bases fit TRBD2. The read ends 3 residues shy of where the CDR3 ends; the end is completed using the germline J gene. The V and J ends lost 2 bases and 7 bases, in that order; junction bases with no gene match: 4. This CDR3 has 14 amino acids. Germline loops: CDR1 SGHTA, CDR2 FQGNSA. The whole variable domain, filled in from reference TRBV7-2 and TRBJ2-4, reads GAGVSQSPSNKVTEKGKDVELRCDPISGHTALYWYRQSLGQGLEFLIYFQGNSAPDKSGLPSDRFSAERTGGSVSTLTIQRTQQEDSAVYLCASSLNSGGNIQYFGAGTRLSVL.

As concerns this clone: Read coverage stops 3 residues before the CDR3 terminus; the germline J gene supplies the remainder. V usage is TRBV19 and J usage is TRBJ1-1, with D unresolved. Per the germline V gene, CDR1 is LNHDA and CDR2 is SQIVND (reference sequence). The V gene lost 3 bases and the J gene lost 1 base, with 12 bases spanning the gap. The CDR3 covers 15 residues. The CDR3 loop reads CASSIFTRANTEAFF. The DNA read from the CDR3 is TGTGCCAGTAGTATCTTCACAAGGGCGAACACTGAA.

This clone was seen ten or more times. The read ends 3 residues early relative to the CDR3; the germline J gene fills the gap. V is TRBV4-2 and J is TRBJ2-2; TRBD1 might be the D (6 bases). This CDR3 comprises 16 residues. V lost 4 bases, J lost 5 bases, and 17 bases lay in between. CDR1 and CDR2 (germline): LGHNA, YNFKEQ. The sequenced CDR3 bases are TGTGCCAGCAGCCCGGGACAAATTAAGATTACCGGGGAG. Amino acid sequence: CASSPGQIKITGE. The whole CDR3 sequence is CASSPGQIKITGELFF.

This clone was detected ten times or more. Coverage ceases 3 residues before the CDR3 finishes, and the germline J gene fills in the end. The V gene is TRBV2, the J gene TRBJ2-5, with 8 positions matching TRBD2. The V and J ends lost 6 bases and 3 bases, in that order; junction bases with no gene match: 9. This CDR3 spans 15 amino acids. CDR1 is SNHLY, CDR2 FYNNEI, per germline. CDR3 loop: CASRRTGGGEETQYF. The CDR3 DNA, read in part, is TGTGCCAGCAGAAGAACGGGAGGGGGGGAAGAGACC.

This clone came up many times. The sequenced fragment ends 3 residues before the CDR3 boundary, so the rest is inferred from the germline J gene. This chain links TRBV7-6 with TRBJ1-1, with D tentatively TRBD1 (6 bases). Germline V CDR1 and CDR2: SGHVS, FNYEAQ. The V end was cut by 0 bases, the J end by 2 bases, with 10 bases between. This CDR3 has 15 residues. The CDR3 bases that were read are TGTGCCAGCAGCTTAGCTTTAGGGGGTAACACTGAA. Amino acid sequence: CASSLALGGNTE. The whole CDR3 sequence reads CASSLALGGNTEAFF.

At least ten counts were recorded for this clone. The CDR3 is cut off 3 residues early in the read; its end comes from the germline J gene. V and J are TRBV7-6 and TRBJ1-4; TRBD1 agrees at 10 bases. V shed 2 bases and J 8 bases; nucleotides not matched to a gene: 5. The CDR3 consists of 15 residues. Germline-derived CDR1 and CDR2 are SGHVS and FNYEAQ. The CDR3 is CASSLTGTGEEKLFF. The sequenced CDR3 bases are TGTGCCAGCAGCTTAACGGGGACAGGGGAGGAAAAA.

This clone was observed at least ten times. The CDR3 is cut off 3 residues early in the read; its end comes from the germline J gene. This chain connects TRBV5-1 to TRBJ2-2, with 10 bases lining up with TRBD1. Germline V CDR1 and CDR2: SGHRS, YFSETQ. The CDR3 sequence is 15 residues long. The sequenced part of the CDR3 DNA is TGCGCCAGCAGCTCCCTGGACAGGGGGAATTCACCG. The encoded protein is CASSSLDRGNSP. The whole CDR3 protein reads CASSSLDRGNSPLFF.

In its sample, this clone was seen many times. The read falls 3 residues short of the CDR3 end, and the missing part is taken from the germline J gene. V usage is TRBV12-3 or TRBV12-4 and J usage is TRBJ1-1; a possible D gene is TRBD1 (6 bases). CDR3 size: 13 residues. V shed 3 bases and J shed 4 bases, with 9 bases lying between them. CDR3 bases read: TGTGCCAGCAGTTTGCAGGGGTTCACTGAA. Its protein is CASSLQGFTE. Given in full, the CDR3 is CASSLQGFTEAFF.

In this sample, this clone turned up many times. The read finishes 3 residues shy of the CDR3 end, and the germline J gene is used to complete it. J is TRBJ2-2 and V is TRBV11-3; possible D gene TRBD1, 5 bases. The CDR3 length is 14 residues. Trimming stripped 5 bases from V and 4 bases from J, with 11 bases between. Looked up from germline, CDR1 is SGHNT and CDR2 is YENEEA. The CDR3 bases that were read are TGTGCCAGCAGCCCAGGGTCGAGCACCGGGGAG. As protein: CASSPGSSTGE. The whole CDR3 reads CASSPGSSTGELFF.

CDR3 DNA (partial): TGTGCCAGTAGTACGGTGGGGCTAGGCAATCAGCCC. Amino acid sequence: CASSTVGLGNQP. The CDR3 in full is CASSTVGLGNQPQHF. This chain joins TRBV19 and TRBJ1-5; perhaps TRBD1 as D (5 bases). The DNA ends 3 residues before the CDR3 does, and the rest of the CDR3 is filled in from the germline J gene. V lost 4 bases and J 2 bases, leaving 12 bases between the germline ends. Germline V gene sequence: CDR1 LNHDA, CDR2 SQIVND (reference sequence). CDR3 length equals 15 residues.

Details on this clone: The germline gene is not matched at one end of the junction; a read error may be the cause. The observed sequence ends 3 residues before the CDR3 terminus, with the missing tail filled in from the germline J gene. This chain links TRBV30 with TRBJ1-3; D is ambiguous. Germline loops: CDR1 GTSNPN, CDR2 SVGIG (reference sequence). The CDR3 is 13 residues long. This CDR3 is CAWSGTSGNTIYF. The DNA read from the CDR3 is TGTGCCTGGAGTGGGACGAGCGGAAACACG.

This clone occurred many times. The CDR3 end falls 3 residues outside the read, so it is completed with the germline J gene. The chain combines TRBV2 with TRBJ2-6; D perhaps matches TRBD1 (6 bases). Germline loops: CDR1 SNHLY, CDR2 FYNNEI. The CDR3 covers 14 residues. The V and J ends lost 7 bases and 2 bases respectively, with 9 bases between them. This CDR3 is CASIWGPGANVLTF. The sequenced part of the CDR3 DNA is TGTGCCAGCATTTGGGGGCCTGGGGCCAACGTC.

This clone occurred many times. The sequenced fragment ends 3 residues before the CDR3 boundary, so the rest is inferred from the germline J gene. The J gene is TRBJ2-5, the V gene TRBV30, with 14 bases identical to TRBD2. The CDR3 runs 16 residues. Germline assignment: CDR1 GTSNPN and CDR2 SVGIG (reference sequence). Trimming at V came to 4 bases and at J to 5 bases, leaving 9 bases not matched to a gene. Partial CDR3 DNA: TGTGCCTGGACCCTACGACTAGCGGGAGGGAGGGAGACC. Translated, it gives CAWTLRLAGGRET. The entire CDR3 is CAWTLRLAGGRETQYF.

A note on this clone: The sequence runs out 3 residues before the end of the CDR3; the remainder is reconstructed from the germline J gene. This chain links TRBV19 with TRBJ1-1; a weak D match, TRBD1 (5 bases). The CDR3 is 11 amino acids. The germline CDR1 and CDR2 sequences are LNHDA and SQIVND (reference sequence). The sequenced part of the CDR3 DNA is TGTGCCAGTAAGATGGGACTTGAG. As protein: CASKMGLE. The entire CDR3 sequence reads CASKMGLEAFF.

This clone came up a few times. The CDR3 bases that were read are TGTGCCAGCAGTGGACCGGGACAGGGTTCTTCACCC. Translated, it gives CASSGPGQGSSP. The complete CDR3 sequence is CASSGPGQGSSPLHF. V usage is TRBV2 and J usage is TRBJ1-6; TRBD1 matches 9 bases. The sequence runs out 3 residues before the end of the CDR3; the remainder is reconstructed from the germline J gene. V was clipped by 4 bases and J by 9 bases; unmatched bases: 7. This CDR3 has 15 residues. Germline values: CDR1 SNHLY, CDR2 FYNNEI.

This clone was picked up many times. The read ends 3 residues shy of where the CDR3 ends; the end is completed using the germline J gene. The chain employs TRBV18 and TRBJ1-2; D may be TRBD1 (5 bases). The V end was cut by 4 bases, the J end by 1 base, with 7 bases between. The CDR3 loop spans 13 amino acids. From germline, CDR1 is KGHSH and CDR2 LQKENI. Partial CDR3 DNA: TGTGCCAGCTCACGACAGAATAACTATGGC. The encoded protein is CASSRQNNYG. The full CDR3 sequence reads CASSRQNNYGYTF.

In regard to this clone: With the read ending 3 residues before the CDR3 end, the germline J gene is used to fill in that end. The gene calls are TRBV7-2 and TRBJ2-4; 7 bases agree with TRBD1. Germline V CDR1 and CDR2: SGHTA, FQGNSA. The CDR3 has 13 residues. The CDR3 region is CASSLDRGDGQYF. The DNA read from the CDR3 is TGTGCCAGCAGCTTAGACAGGGGAGATGGT.

This clone was detected many times. The read ends 3 residues early relative to the CDR3; the germline J gene fills the gap. The chain carries TRBV5-1 and TRBJ1-5; 9 nucleotides agree with TRBD1. The CDR3 runs to 18 residues. V trimming: 0 bases; J trimming: 2 bases; junction bases outside the gene matches: 9. Germline loops: CDR1 SGHRS, CDR2 YFSETQ. Partial CDR3 DNA: TGCGCCAGCAGCTTGGGGAGGGACAGGGTCTCGGGCAATCAGCCC. Translated: CASSLGRDRVSGNQP. The entire CDR3 protein reads CASSLGRDRVSGNQPQHF.

This clone has a count of ten or more. Partial CDR3 DNA: TGTGCCAGTAGGACCCAGGGTTCCTACAATGAG. Translation gives CASRTQGSYNE. In full, the CDR3 is CASRTQGSYNEQFF. The rearrangement joins TRBV19 to TRBJ2-1; possibly TRBD1 for D (5 bases). The missing CDR3 end, 3 residues past where the read stops, is filled in from the germline J gene. CDR1 LNHDA and CDR2 SQIVND come from the germline V gene (reference sequence). The CDR3 has 14 amino acids. The ends were cut back, 6 bases at V and 1 base at J, with 10 bases in the middle.

This clone showed up many times. The CDR3 is cut off 3 residues early in the read; its end comes from the germline J gene. V is TRBV10-3 and J is TRBJ1-1; TRBD1 might be the D (5 bases). This CDR3 has 14 residues. The V gene lost 10 bases and the J gene lost 0 bases, with 15 bases spanning the gap. From germline, CDR1 is ENHRY and CDR2 SYGVKD. The CDR3 here is CATQGSTMNTEAFF. CDR3 DNA (partial): TGTGCCACCCAGGGCAGCACCATGAACACTGAA.

At least ten counts were recorded for this clone. The read gets to within 3 residues of the CDR3 end, and the germline J gene fills in the rest. The chain has TRBV29-1 and TRBJ2-5; 10 bases are shared with TRBD2. Per the germline V gene, CDR1 is SQVTM and CDR2 is ANQGSEA. V shed 1 base, J shed 5 bases, and the junction held 13 bases outside the gene matches. The CDR3 runs 17 residues. The CDR3 sequence: CSVEVLAGAGLTETQYF. The sequenced part of the CDR3 DNA is TGCAGCGTTGAAGTCCTAGCGGGAGCGGGGCTCACGGAGACC.